A selection of T cell receptor beta chains follows, all from one sample in a study of T cell changes during pregnancy in multiple sclerosis. Here immunoSEQ multiplex PCR was the method, and the copy in TCRdb shows in-frame clones only, minus some. The sample has over 50,000 clones; 88% are singletons. The source material was peripheral blood, sampled in the first trimester of pregnancy. The origin of the receptors is a female donor with multiple sclerosis, enrolled in a pregnancy study. Each CDR3 is given with its conserved first and last residue. A D gene is named only where the DNA matches it firmly. Clone size is not always given. Where it is, it says once, few, many or a class for expanded clones.

>TRBJ1-5|TRBD1|.|TRBV9
CASSGTGNSNQPQHF
TGTGCCAGCAGCGGGACAGGGAATAGCAATCAGCCCCAGCATTTT
>TRBJ2-3|TRBD2|.|TRBV28
CASSTTSGHTDTQYF
TGTGCCAGCAGCACGACTAGCGGCCACACAGATACGCAGTATTTT
>TRBJ1-1|.|few|TRBV11-3
CASTPSGIEAFF
TGTGCCAGCACCCCTTCCGGGATTGAAGCTTTCTTT
>TRBJ2-4|TRBD1|few|TRBV11-3
CASSSRRQGNIQYF
TGTGCCAGCAGCTCGCGGCGACAGGGAAACATTCAGTACTTC
>TRBJ2-3|TRBD2|once|TRBV7-6
CASSSAGGRIDTQYF
TGTGCCAGCAGCTCCGCGGGAGGGCGAATAGATACGCAGTATTTT
>TRBJ2-3|TRBD2|.|TRBV6-4
CASSASGSTDTQYF
TGTGCCAGCAGTGCTAGCGGGAGCACAGATACGCAGTATTTT
>TRBJ1-2|TRBD1|.|TRBV19
CASSPRQGGYTF
TGTGCCAGTAGTCCGCGACAGGGTGGCTACACCTTC
>TRBJ1-1|TRBD1|few|TRBV10-1
CASSRQGADTEAFF
TGCGCCAGCAGTAGACAGGGGGCGGACACTGAAGCTTTCTTT
>TRBJ2-3|TRBD2|.|TRBV13
CASSMGLAGSTDTQYF
TGTGCCAGCAGCATGGGACTAGCGGGAAGCACAGATACGCAGTATTTT
>TRBJ2-7|TRBD1|.|TRBV9
CASSDTGTGGRQYF
TGTGCCAGCAGCGACACCGGGACAGGGGGCAGACAGTACTTC
>TRBJ2-5|TRBD2|.|TRBV6-5
CASSPYLAGGETQYF
TGTGCCAGCAGCCCTTATTTAGCGGGAGGAGAGACCCAGTACTTC
>TRBJ2-5|.|few|TRBV19
CASRQAGETQYF
TGTGCCAGTCGACAAGCTGGAGAGACCCAGTACTTC
>TRBJ1-5|.|.|TRBV7-2
CASSLGPNQPQHF
TGTGCCAGCAGCTTAGGGCCCAATCAGCCCCAGCATTTT
>TRBJ2-1|.|.|TRBV4-1
CASSQPAANEQFF
TGCGCCAGCAGCCAGCCAGCGGCAAATGAGCAGTTCTTC
>TRBJ2-1|.|.|TRBV19
CASSVGAGYEQFF
TGTGCCAGTAGTGTAGGAGCCGGGTATGAGCAGTTCTTC
>TRBJ2-7|.|once|TRBV7-2
CASSLGVGPTFYEQYF
TGTGCCAGCAGCTTAGGTGTGGGCCCCACCTTTTACGAGCAGTACTTC
>TRBJ2-5|TRBD1|.|TRBV18
CASSPPPGGETQYF
TGTGCCAGCTCACCCCCCCCAGGGGGAGAGACCCAGTACTTC
>TRBJ2-5|.|.|TRBV19
CASSRGAEGETQYF
TGTGCCAGTAGTCGGGGGGCAGAAGGAGAGACCCAGTACTTC
>TRBJ2-5|.|.|TRBV29-1
CGGLEQETQYF
TGTGGGGGCCTAGAACAAGAGACCCAGTACTTC
>TRBJ2-2|TRBD2|.|TRBV10-1
CASSEGGLAVNTGELFF
TGCGCCAGCAGTGAGGGGGGACTAGCGGTAAACACCGGGGAGCTGTTTTTT
>TRBJ2-7|.|.|TRBV19
CASSARDNSYEQYF
TGTGCCAGTAGTGCCCGGGACAACTCCTACGAGCAGTACTTC
>TRBJ1-5|.|.|TRBV6-1
CASSEAGSNQPQHF
TGTGCCAGCAGTGAGGCAGGTAGCAATCAGCCCCAGCATTTT
>TRBJ1-3|TRBD1|.|TRBV2
CASSEWGQGADTIYF
TGTGCCAGTTCAGAATGGGGACAGGGGGCGGACACCATATATTTT
>TRBJ2-1|.|.|TRBV15
CATSRVLGSDNEQFF
TGTGCCACCAGCAGAGTCCTAGGATCCGACAATGAGCAGTTCTTC
>TRBJ2-7|TRBD2|.|TRBV27
CASSLLAGVAGEQYF
TGTGCCAGCAGTTTACTAGCGGGAGTTGCTGGCGAGCAGTACTTC
>TRBJ2-2|TRBD2|once|TRBV11-3
CASSLIRGAGELFF
TGTGCCAGCAGCTTAATTCGGGGGGCCGGGGAGCTGTTTTTT
>TRBJ1-1|.|few|TRBV30
CAWSRTVNTEAFF
TGTGCCTGGAGTAGGACAGTTAACACTGAAGCTTTCTTT
>TRBJ2-1|.|.|TRBV7-2
CASSGSSYNEQFF
TGTGCCAGCAGCGGGAGCTCCTACAATGAGCAGTTCTTC
>TRBJ1-1|TRBD1|.|TRBV6-1
CASSEGDRVNTEAFF
TGTGCCAGCAGTGAAGGGGACAGGGTGAACACTGAAGCTTTCTTT